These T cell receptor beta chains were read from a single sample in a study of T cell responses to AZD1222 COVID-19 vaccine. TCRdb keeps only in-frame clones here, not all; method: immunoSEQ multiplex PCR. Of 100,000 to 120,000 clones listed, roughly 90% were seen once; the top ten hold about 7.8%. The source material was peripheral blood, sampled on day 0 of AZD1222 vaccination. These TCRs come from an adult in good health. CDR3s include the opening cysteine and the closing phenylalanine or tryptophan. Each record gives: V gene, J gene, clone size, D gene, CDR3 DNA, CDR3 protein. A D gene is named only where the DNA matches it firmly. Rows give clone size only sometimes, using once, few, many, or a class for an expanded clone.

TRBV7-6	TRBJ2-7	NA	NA	TGTGCCAGCAGCTTAGACGTGGCCTACGAGCAGTACTTC	CASSLDVAYEQYF
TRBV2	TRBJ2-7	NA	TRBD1	TGTGCCAGCAACAGTCAGGGACAGGCCGCCTACGAGCAGTACTTC	CASNSQGQAAYEQYF
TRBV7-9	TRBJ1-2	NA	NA	TGTGCCAGCAGCTTAGGTAGGGACGGAGATAACTATGGCTACACCTTC	CASSLGRDGDNYGYTF
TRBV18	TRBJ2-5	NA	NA	TGTGCCAGCTCAATGGGGGTGCAAGAGACCCAGTACTTC	CASSMGVQETQYF
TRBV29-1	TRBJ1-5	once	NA	TGCAGCGTTGACGGGGCCCGTCTAGGGAGACAGCCCCAGCATTTT	CSVDGARLGRQPQHF
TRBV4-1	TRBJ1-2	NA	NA	TGCGCCAGCAGCCAGGACCGGGGGGGCTACACCTTC	CASSQDRGGYTF
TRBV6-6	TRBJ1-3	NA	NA	TGTGCCAGCAGTCGCCAGGGGTCACTCCTCTCTGGAAACACCATATATTTT	CASSRQGSLLSGNTIYF
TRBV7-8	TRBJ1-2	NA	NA	TGTGCCAGCAGCGTAGCCGGACACCGAAAGGTGGATGGCTACACCTTC	CASSVAGHRKVDGYTF
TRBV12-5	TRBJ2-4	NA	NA	TGTGCTAGTGGTCACCAGGGTGGAAACATTCAGTACTTC	CASGHQGGNIQYF
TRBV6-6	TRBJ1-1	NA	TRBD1	TGTGCCACCACCAGGGGGACAGGGGATGCTGAAGCTTTCTTT	CATTRGTGDAEAFF
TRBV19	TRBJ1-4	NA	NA	TGTGCCAGTAGTGTCCCTGGGCACGGGAATGAAAAACTGTTTTTT	CASSVPGHGNEKLFF
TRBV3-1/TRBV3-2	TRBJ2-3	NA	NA	TGTGCCAGCAGCCAAGATTCGGCTAGCAGGGATACGCAGTATTTT	CASSQDSASRDTQYF
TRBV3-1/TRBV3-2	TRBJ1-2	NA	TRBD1	TGTGCCAGCAGCCAAGGGGACAGGGGAGGCTATGGCTACACCTTC	CASSQGDRGGYGYTF
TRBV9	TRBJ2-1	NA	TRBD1	TGTGCCAGCAGCGTATCTCCGGGACAGGGTCGGGATGAGCAGTTCTTC	CASSVSPGQGRDEQFF
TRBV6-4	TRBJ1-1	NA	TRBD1	TGTGCCAGCAAACCGTCGACAGGGATCGACACTGAAGCTTTCTTT	CASKPSTGIDTEAFF
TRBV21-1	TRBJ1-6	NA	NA	TGTGCCAGCAGCAAAGTGCAGGTTAATTCACCCCTCCACTTT	CASSKVQVNSPLHF
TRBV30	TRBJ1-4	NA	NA	TGTGCCTGGAAGCAGCCACCAACTAATGAAAAACTGTTTTTT	CAWKQPPTNEKLFF
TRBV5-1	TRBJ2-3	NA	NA	TGCGCCAGCAGCTTGGAGGGCAGCAGCACAGATACGCAGTATTTT	CASSLEGSSTDTQYF
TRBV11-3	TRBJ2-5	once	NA	TGTGCCAGCAAGAAGCTGGGTAAGACCCAGTACTTC	CASKKLGKTQYF
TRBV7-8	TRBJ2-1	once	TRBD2	TGTGCCAGCAGCTTCCCCCCGGCTAGCGGCCCCCTCTCCTACAATGAGCAGTTCTTC	CASSFPPASGPLSYNEQFF
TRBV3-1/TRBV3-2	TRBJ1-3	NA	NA	TGTGCCAGCAGCCACCCCCAGGAACACACCATATATTTT	CASSHPQEHTIYF
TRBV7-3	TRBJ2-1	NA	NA	TGTGCCAGCAGCTCTTCGGGGGAGCAGTTCTTC	CASSSSGEQFF
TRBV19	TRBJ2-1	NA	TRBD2	TGTGCCAGTAGGGTGACTAGCACCTACAATGAGCAGTTCTTC	CASRVTSTYNEQFF
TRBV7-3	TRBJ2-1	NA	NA	TGTGCCAGCAGCGTAGGGGTAGGGCGCAATGAGCAGTTCTTC	CASSVGVGRNEQFF
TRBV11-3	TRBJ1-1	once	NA	TGTGCCAGCAGTCTTAGCAACACTGAAGCTTTCTTT	CASSLSNTEAFF
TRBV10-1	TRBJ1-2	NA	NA	TGCGCCAGCAGTGGCGGAAACTATGGCTACACCTTC	CASSGGNYGYTF
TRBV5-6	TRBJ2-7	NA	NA	TGTGCCAGCAGCGGACTTTCCTACGAGCAGTACTTC	CASSGLSYEQYF
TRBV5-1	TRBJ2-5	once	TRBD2	TGCGCCAGCAGCTCCTCTAGCGGGGGGGCCCGGGAGACCCAGTACTTC	CASSSSSGGARETQYF
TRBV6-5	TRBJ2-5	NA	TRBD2	TGTGCCACCAGGGAGGGGAGAACGAAGACCCAGTACTTC	CATREGRTKTQYF
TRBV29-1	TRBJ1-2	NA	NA	TGCAGCGTTGATAGGTCACAGGGTGTTGGCTACACCTTC	CSVDRSQGVGYTF
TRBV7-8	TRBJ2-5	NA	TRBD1	TGTGCCAGCACCGAAGCCGGGACAGGTGGGCAAGAGACCCAGTACTTC	CASTEAGTGGQETQYF
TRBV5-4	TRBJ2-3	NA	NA	TGTGCCAGCAGCCCCGGACCCACTAGCACAGATACGCAGTATTTT	CASSPGPTSTDTQYF
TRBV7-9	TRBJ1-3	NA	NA	TGTGCCAGCAGCTTACTGGGGGGATCTGGAAACACCATATATTTT	CASSLLGGSGNTIYF
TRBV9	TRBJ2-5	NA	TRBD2	TGTGCCAGCAGCGTTCCAAGCGGGGGAGAGACCCAGTACTTC	CASSVPSGGETQYF
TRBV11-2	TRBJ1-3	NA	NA	TGTGCCAGCAGCTTTAATCCCTTGACAGGAGGAAACACCATATATTTT	CASSFNPLTGGNTIYF
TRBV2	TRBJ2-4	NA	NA	TGTGCCAGCAGTGAAGGCGAACTAGCAACCAAAAACATTCAGTACTTC	CASSEGELATKNIQYF
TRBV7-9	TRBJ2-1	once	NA	TGTGCCGGACGTCATGGATACAATGAGCAGTTCTTC	CAGRHGYNEQFF
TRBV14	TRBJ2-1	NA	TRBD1	TGTGCCAGCAGCCCAACTAAATTGACAGGGGTGACAACCTACAATGAGCAGTTCTTC	CASSPTKLTGVTTYNEQFF
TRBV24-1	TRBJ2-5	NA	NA	TGTGCCACCAGTGATTTAAGGGACAACCAAGAGACCCAGTACTTC	CATSDLRDNQETQYF
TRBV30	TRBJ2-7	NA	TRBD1	TGTGCCTGGAGTGTACAGGGGAACTACGAGCAGTACTTC	CAWSVQGNYEQYF